This T cell receptor beta chain was recorded in a study of beta chain features in type 1 diabetes. All of the isolated RNA was reverse transcribed, so expressed TCRB transcripts were sequenced. Sequencing used immunoSEQ multiplex PCR; TCRdb keeps in-frame clones, though not all of them. The sample has around 160,000 clones, under 60% seen once. Germline CDR1 SGHRS, CDR2 YFSETQ. This CDR3 contains 15 residues. The trim removed 2 bases at V and 3 bases at J, leaving 4 bases unmatched. The sample was Tregs from blood. The source of this sequence is a man aged 18-30 years in good health. The gene calls are TRBV5-1 and TRBJ1-1; 10 nucleotides match TRBD1. CDR3 in amino acids: CASSLRTGGDTEAFF. DNA of the CDR3: TGCGCCAGCAGCTTACGGACAGGGGGTGACACTGAAGCTTTCTTT. Looking up the rest from reference TRBV5-1 and TRBJ1-1 gives the full variable domain: KAGVTQTPRYLIKTRGQQVTLSCSPISGHRSVSWYQQTPGQGLQFLFEYFSETQRNKGNFPGRFSGRQFSNSRSEMNVSTLELGDSALYLCASSLRTGGDTEAFFGQGTRLTVV.